Shown below are 14 T cell receptor beta chains from a single sample sequenced in a study of blood T cell repertoires in COVID-19. Measured with immunoSEQ multiplex PCR; TCRdb has only the in-frame clones, and not every one. Among 6,500 to 7,000 clones listed, 75% to 90% were seen once. Sequenced sample: peripheral blood. The receptors come from a human donor with active COVID-19. The donor label of this sample is uncertain.

This clone appeared once. The V and J genes are TRBV6-5 and TRBJ2-7; TRBD1 agrees at 10 bases. With 6 bases clipped from V and 4 bases from J, the junction kept 6 bases outside the gene matches. Per the germline V gene, CDR1 is MNHEY and CDR2 is SVGAGI. The CDR3 covers 14 residues. In DNA form, the CDR3 reads TGTGCCAGCAGAACCGGGACAGGGGTTTACGAGCAGTACTTC. It yields the protein CASRTGTGVYEQYF.

This clone is large by share. The V call is TRBV6-5, the J call TRBJ2-7; no clear D gene. Trimming took 2 bases from V and 5 from J, leaving 10 bases between them. The germline CDR1 and CDR2 sequences are MNHEY and SVGAGI. The CDR3 loop spans 13 amino acids. CDR3 sequence (DNA): TGTGCCAGCAGTTACGAGCCAGAGGACGAGCAGTACTTC. It specifies CASSYEPEDEQYF.

This clone has a handful of counts. J is TRBJ1-6 and V is TRBV5-5; tentatively, D is TRBD1 (5 bases). Germline CDR1 is SGHKS and CDR2 is YYEKEE (reference sequence). Trimming left V 4 bases short and J 9 bases short, with 17 bases between. There are 15 residues in the CDR3. The CDR3 region has the DNA TGTGCCAGCAGCCGGGTGGTGGGGCCGAGTTCACCCCTCCACTTT. This translates into CASSRVVGPSSPLHF.

The chain employs TRBV28 and TRBJ1-6; D remains ambiguous. V was trimmed by 3 bases and J by 0 bases, leaving 9 bases between them. CDR1 and CDR2 from the germline V gene are MDHEN and SYDVKM. This CDR3 spans 16 amino acids. CDR3 in DNA: TGTGCCAGCAGTTTGAGGCCGAGCTCCTATAATTCACCCCTCCACTTT. It yields the protein CASSLRPSSYNSPLHF.

The CDR3 loop is CASSLLRTGIDGYTF. CDR3 DNA sequence: TGCGCCAGCAGCTTGTTACGGACAGGGATCGATGGCTACACCTTC. This chain uses TRBV5-1 with TRBJ1-2, with 8 nucleotides matching TRBD1. Germline V gene sequence: CDR1 SGHRS, CDR2 YFSETQ. The CDR3 runs 15 residues. The trim removed 1 base at V and 6 bases at J, leaving 8 bases unmatched.

The CDR3 reads CASRAGTRVNTGELFF. In DNA, the CDR3 is TGTGCCAGCAGGGCCGGGACTAGGGTGAACACCGGGGAGCTGTTTTTT. The chain carries TRBV28 and TRBJ2-2; 8 nucleotides agree with TRBD2. CDR3 length: 16 residues. CDR1 and CDR2 from the germline V gene are MDHEN and SYDVKM. J lost 1 base, V lost 6 bases, and 7 bases had no gene match.

The genes are TRBV7-2 and TRBJ1-1; 7 nucleotides agree with TRBD1. This CDR3 has 15 residues. The J segment lost 0 bases and the V segment lost 6 bases, leaving 7 bases of the junction unmatched. In germline, CDR1 is SGHTA, CDR2 FQGNSA. CDR3 coding DNA: TGTGCCAGCAGAACTCCGGGACAGCTGAACACTGAAGCTTTCTTT. Translation gives CASRTPGQLNTEAFF.

The chain recombines TRBV5-1 with TRBJ1-4, with D perhaps matching TRBD1 (5 bases). The germline V gene encodes CDR1 SGHRS and CDR2 YFSETQ. The CDR3 sequence is 15 residues long. V was shortened by 0 bases and J by 5 bases, with 11 bases between the two germline ends. As DNA, the CDR3 is TGCGCCAGCAGCTTGGGGGCAGGGCTCAATGAAAAACTGTTTTTT. The encoded protein is CASSLGAGLNEKLFF.

J is TRBJ1-3 and V is TRBV10-3, with D perhaps matching TRBD1 (6 bases). The germline V gene has CDR1 ENHRY and CDR2 SYGVKD. This CDR3 comprises 16 residues. Trimming stripped 0 bases from V and 4 bases from J, with 13 bases between. The CDR3 nucleotides read TGTGCCATCAGTGAGTCGTGGGGGCGTTCAGGAAACACCATATATTTT. Protein: CAISESWGRSGNTIYF.

This clone was recorded once. The CDR3 sequence is CASSLHREAGELFF. The CDR3 DNA follows: TGTGCCAGCAGCCTTCACAGGGAAGCCGGGGAGCTGTTTTTT. The J gene is TRBJ2-2, the V gene TRBV9, with D possibly matching TRBD1 (6 bases). Germline V gene data show CDR1 as SGDLS and CDR2 as YYNGEE. V was shortened by 4 bases and J by 6 bases, with 13 bases between the two germline ends. There are 14 residues in the CDR3.

The rearrangement links TRBV10-3 to TRBJ2-7; the D is unclear. V lost 10 bases to trimming and J lost 4 bases, with 11 bases between them. Germline CDR1 is ENHRY and CDR2 is SYGVKD. The CDR3 is 11 residues long. CDR3 protein: CATALRYEQYF. CDR3 in DNA: TGTGCCACCGCCCTCAGGTACGAGCAGTACTTC.

The genes are TRBV5-1 and TRBJ2-1; perhaps TRBD1 as D (5 bases). The CDR3 runs to 15 residues. The V end lost 4 bases, the J end lost 5 bases, and 16 bases lay between the germline ends. Germline V gene data show CDR1 as SGHRS and CDR2 as YFSETQ. The CDR3 sequence: CASSLTDSRNNEQFF. In DNA, the CDR3 is TGCGCCAGCAGCCTAACCGACAGTCGTAACAATGAGCAGTTCTTC.

This chain links TRBV19 with TRBJ1-3; TRBD1 matches at 9 bases. CDR1 LNHDA and CDR2 SQIVND come from the germline V gene (reference sequence). The CDR3 contains 16 residues. Trimming took 9 bases from V and 3 from J; bases not matched to a gene: 12. As DNA, the CDR3 is TGTGCCAGGCCGACTGGATGGGACAGGGATGGAAACACCATATATTTT. This translates into CARPTGWDRDGNTIYF.

This clone appeared a single time. The chain couples TRBV10-1 to TRBJ2-1; 8 bases are shared with TRBD2. Germline V lookup: CDR1 WNHNN, CDR2 SYGVQD (reference sequence). This CDR3 is 13 amino acids long. Trimming took 9 bases from V and 5 from J; bases not matched to a gene: 6. In nucleotides, the CDR3 is TGCGCCAGTAGCGGGAACCGAAACAATGAGCAGTTCTTC. This gives the protein CASSGNRNNEQFF.